This T cell receptor beta chain was found in a study of shared clonotypes between healthy human individuals. Study at large: Researchers drew samples from two women and a few men aged 18 to 49. Findings and limits, study-wide: It was the few donors that limited the genetic and exposure-history diversity represented.

Naive CD8 cells lacked CD45RO and underwent positive selection for CCR7, leaving out terminally differentiated effector memory CD45RA+ cells. This clone was seen only a few times. Antigen: not known. Sequenced by immunoSEQ multiplex PCR; TCRdb stores in-frame clones only, minus some. The sample includes more than 600,000 clones, about 91% of them seen just once. This sequence originates from a man aged 25-40 years in good health. Sequencing used naive CD8+ T cells sorted from blood.

CDR3 sequence: CASSLAGNLVEQFF. CDR3 in DNA: TGTGCCAGCAGCTTGGCCGGGAACTTAGTGGAGCAGTTCTTC. This rearrangement joins TRBV5-6 to TRBJ2-1; D may be TRBD2 (5 bases). Germline CDR1 SGHDT, CDR2 YYEEEE. V lost 0 bases and J 10 bases, leaving 14 bases between the germline ends. The CDR3 is 14 amino acids. Combining the CDR3 with reference TRBV5-6 and TRBJ2-1 gives the whole variable domain DAGVTQSPTHLIKTRGQQVTLRCSPKSGHDTVSWYQQALGQGPQFIFQYYEEEERQRGNFPDRFSGHQFPNYSSELNVNALLLGDSALYLCASSLAGNLVEQFFGPGTRLTVL.